The 3 T cell receptor beta chains below all came from one sample that was sequenced in a study of T cells in Graves' hyperthyroidism and ophthalmopathy. Amplification of TCR beta CDR3 regions used RNA as the template. An initial round of RT-PCR targeting the TCR CDR3 relied on the HTBI primer set. TCRdb reanalysed the multiplex PCR reads using MiXCR and keeps one entry per CDR3 protein. This table holds 650,000 to 750,000 distinct CDR3 sequences, 14% found once. The source material was blood. These receptors originate from a woman aged 18-30 years with Graves' hyperthyroidism.

This clonotype was seen ten or more times. The CDR3 DNA sequence: TGTGCCAGCAGTCTCTGGGCGGCTAGCGGGGACTACGAGCAGTACTTC. Its protein product is CASSLWAASGDYEQYF. The chain carries TRBV2 and TRBJ2-7; 9 bases agree with TRBD2. The CDR3 totals 16 residues. The V gene's germline CDR1 is SNHLY and CDR2 FYNNEI. V trimming: 5 bases; J trimming: 3 bases; junction bases outside the gene matches: 11.

This clonotype was counted only a few times. The chain is built from TRBV4-1 and TRBJ2-1, with a weak D call TRBD1 (6 bases). The CDR3 totals 17 residues. The germline CDR1 and CDR2 sequences are MGHRA and YSYEKL. V was pared by 0 bases and J by 0 bases, with 12 bases between. CDR3 in amino acids: CASSQDGGPGSYNEQFF. In DNA form, the CDR3 reads TGCGCCAGCAGCCAAGATGGGGGCCCCGGCTCCTACAATGAGCAGTTCTTC.

This clonotype showed up just a few times. At one end, the junction sequence differs from germline, possibly due to a read error. CDR3 bases: TGTGCCAGCAGCTTTAGACAGCAAGAGACCCAGCACTTC. It codes for CASSFRQQETQHF. The rearrangement links TRBV11-2 to TRBJ2-5; D possibly corresponds to TRBD1 (5 bases). Per the germline V gene, CDR1 is SGHAT and CDR2 is FQNNGV. There are 13 residues in the CDR3.